A single sample gave rise to the 13 T cell receptor beta chains below, sequenced in a study of T cell responses to AZD1222 COVID-19 vaccine. Data came from immunoSEQ multiplex PCR; TCRdb stores just in-frame clones and leaves some out. The sample has some 150,000 clones; approximately 89% are singletons. The sequencing used peripheral blood, collected 28 days after the second AZD1222 dose. The source is an adult who received the AZD1222 COVID-19 vaccine.

The chain recombines TRBV2 with TRBJ2-7; 12 positions match TRBD2. The CDR3 extends over 14 amino acids. In germline, CDR1 is SNHLY, CDR2 FYNNEI. Trimming cost V 7 bases and J 4 bases; bases outside gene matches: 5. The CDR3 is CASTRGTSGYEQYF. The CDR3 bases are TGTGCCAGCACGAGGGGGACTAGCGGGTACGAGCAGTACTTC.

V is TRBV3-1 (or the pseudogene TRBV3-2) and J is TRBJ2-7; perhaps TRBD2 as D (5 bases). V gave up 2 bases and J gave up 1 base, with 18 bases separating them. Germline V gives CDR1 LGHDT, CDR2 YNNKEL (reference sequence). The CDR3 totals 17 residues. The CDR3 nucleotides are TGTGCCAGCAGCCAATCAACCTTAAATTGGACTTCCTACGAGCAGTACTTC. This encodes CASSQSTLNWTSYEQYF.

The V and J genes are TRBV24-1 and TRBJ2-1; 7 bases match TRBD2. The CDR3 runs 17 residues. CDR1 and CDR2 from the germline V gene are KGHDR and SFDVKD. The junction had 12 bases not matched to a gene; V was cut back by 4 bases and J by 4 bases. CDR3 nucleotide sequence: TGTGCCACCAGTGAGTCCAGCGGGACCGCAAAGTACAATGAGCAGTTCTTC. It translates to CATSESSGTAKYNEQFF.

This clone was observed a few times. The CDR3 DNA reads TGCGCCAGCAGCGAGGGACAGAGAAACACCATATATTTT. This gives the protein CASSEGQRNTIYF. J is TRBJ1-3 and V is TRBV5-1; the match to TRBD1 covers 7 bases. CDR1 is SGHRS, CDR2 YFSETQ, per germline. V lost 4 bases, J lost 5 bases, and 3 bases stayed unmatched. The CDR3 is 13 residues long.

The genes are TRBV30 and TRBJ1-2; 12 nucleotides align to TRBD1. CDR1 and CDR2 from the germline V gene are GTSNPN and SVGIG (reference sequence). The CDR3 covers 14 residues. Trimming took 1 base from V and 4 from J; bases not matched to a gene: 1. CDR3 sequence: CAWSGGQGAYGYTF. CDR3 nucleotide sequence: TGTGCCTGGAGTGGGGGACAGGGGGCCTATGGCTACACCTTC.

The V gene is TRBV15, the J gene TRBJ2-7; TRBD1 aligns across 8 bases. The length of the CDR3 is 14 residues. Germline V lookup: CDR1 LNHNV, CDR2 YYDKDF (reference sequence). The V segment lost 0 bases and the J segment 3 bases; nucleotides outside the gene matches: 1. CDR3 DNA sequence: TGTGCCACCAGCAGAGATGGACAGGGCTACGAGCAGTACTTC. Translation gives CATSRDGQGYEQYF.

This chain joins TRBV14 and TRBJ2-1, with 13 nucleotides matching TRBD2. The J segment lost 6 bases and the V segment lost 0 bases, leaving 5 bases of the junction unmatched. CDR1 is SGHDN and CDR2 is FVKESK in the germline V gene. CDR3 length equals 17 residues. The CDR3 reads CASSQETSGRGGNEQFF. CDR3 coding DNA: TGTGCCAGCAGCCAAGAAACTAGCGGGAGGGGAGGCAATGAGCAGTTCTTC. Supplemented by reference TRBV14 and TRBJ2-1, the full variable domain reads EAGVTQFPSHSVIEKGQTVTLRCDPISGHDNLYWYRRVMGKEIKFLLHFVKESKQDESGMPNNRFLAERTGGTYSTLKVQPAELEDSGVYFCASSQETSGRGGNEQFFGPGTRLTVL.

The rearrangement links TRBV24-1 to TRBJ2-4; perhaps TRBD1 as D (5 bases). The V end was cut by 0 bases, the J end by 1 base, with 12 bases between. Looked up from germline, CDR1 is KGHDR and CDR2 is SFDVKD. This CDR3 spans 17 amino acids. CDR3 sequence (DNA): TGTGCCACCAGTGATTTGTTCAGGGTAGTGGCCAAAAACATTCAGTACTTC. This encodes CATSDLFRVVAKNIQYF.

Written as DNA, the CDR3 is TGTGCCAGCAGCGAATTGGGACGGCTTAATTCACCCCTCCACTTT. As protein: CASSELGRLNSPLHF. The chain employs TRBV5-4 and TRBJ1-6, with D perhaps matching TRBD1 (5 bases). Germline loops: CDR1 SGHNT, CDR2 YYREEE (reference sequence). Trimming removed 4 bases from V and 6 bases from J, with 14 bases in between. The CDR3 has 15 residues.

The CDR3 reads CASSLYRQMNTEAFF. CDR3 nucleotides: TGTGCCAGCAGTTTATATAGACAGATGAACACTGAAGCTTTCTTT. V gene TRBV28 combines with J gene TRBJ1-1, with D perhaps matching TRBD1 (5 bases). The V end lost 1 base, the J end lost 0 bases, and 9 bases lay between the germline ends. The CDR3 contains 15 residues. Germline V CDR1 and CDR2: MDHEN, SYDVKM.

The rearrangement joins TRBV10-3 to TRBJ2-2, with D perhaps TRBD1 or TRBD2 (6 bases each). Germline assignment: CDR1 ENHRY and CDR2 SYGVKD. The V end was cut by 2 bases, the J end by 5 bases, with 12 bases between. This CDR3 is 15 amino acids long. DNA for the CDR3: TGTGCCATCAGTGAGACGGACAGCGGGACCGGGGAGCTGTTTTTT. This translates into CAISETDSGTGELFF.

The V gene is TRBV7-3, the J gene TRBJ1-1; D is undetermined. The V and J ends lost 0 bases and 1 base respectively, with 9 bases between them. This CDR3 has 15 residues. Germline CDR1 and CDR2: SGHTA and FQGTGA. The chain's CDR3 is CASSLTNVGNTEAFF. The CDR3 DNA reads TGTGCCAGCAGCTTAACGAATGTGGGGAACACTGAAGCTTTCTTT.

V usage is TRBV28 and J usage is TRBJ1-2; D call uncertain. The V gene lost 5 bases and the J gene lost 6 bases, with 10 bases spanning the gap. Germline CDR1 MDHEN, CDR2 SYDVKM. The CDR3 has 12 residues. CDR3 amino acids: CASSPDIDGYTF. DNA for the CDR3: TGTGCCAGCAGTCCAGACATAGATGGCTACACCTTC.